The 9 T cell receptor beta chains presented below share a single source sample, sequenced in a study of regulatory dendritic cells for organ transplantation. TCRdb keeps only in-frame clones here, not all; method: immunoSEQ multiplex PCR. The sample records 34,000 or so clones, 85% to 90% being singletons. Sequencing was carried out using naive CD4+ T cells from blood. The subset was: CD45RA+ naive T cells. Source of these receptors: a human donor in good health.

The chain employs TRBV9 and TRBJ2-3; a weak D match, TRBD1 (5 bases). Germline loops: CDR1 SGDLS, CDR2 YYNGEE. The CDR3 covers 13 residues. V lost 0 bases to trimming and J lost 7 bases, with 9 bases between them. CDR3 nucleotides: TGTGCCAGCAGCGTAGAAGGGGCAAATACGCAGTATTTT. It codes for CASSVEGANTQYF.

The chain couples TRBV4-3 to TRBJ2-1, with D perhaps TRBD2 (6 bases). This CDR3 has 17 residues. Germline CDR1 reads LGHNA; CDR2 reads YSLEER. Trimming left V 4 bases short and J 2 bases short, with 18 bases between. In DNA, the CDR3 is TGCGCCAGCAGCCTAACGACGGGGGTAGGGCCCTACAATGAGCAGTTCTTC. Translated, it gives CASSLTTGVGPYNEQFF.

The chain is built from TRBV28 and TRBJ2-2; unclear D gene. The length of the CDR3 is 15 residues. Germline V gene lookup returns CDR1 MDHEN and CDR2 SYDVKM. V was cut by 3 bases and J by 0 bases, with 8 bases left in between. CDR3 region: CASSFYGSNTGELFF. DNA of the CDR3: TGTGCCAGCAGTTTTTACGGCTCGAACACCGGGGAGCTGTTTTTT.

This clone was seen only once. The CDR3 DNA sequence: TGTGCCAGCGGACGATCCCGGACAGTGTCCACTGAAGCTTTCTTT. This sequence encodes CASGRSRTVSTEAFF. The chain employs TRBV6-1 and TRBJ1-1; possibly TRBD1 for D (6 bases). With 8 bases removed from V and 4 bases from J, the gap between germline ends came to 20 bases. The germline gives CDR1 MNHNS, CDR2 SASEGT. This CDR3 is 15 amino acids long.

The chain uses TRBV6-6 and TRBJ2-3; D not certain. Germline CDR1 is MNHNY and CDR2 is SVGAGI (reference sequence). This CDR3 is 12 amino acids long. V lost 0 bases and J 6 bases, leaving 4 bases between the germline ends. The CDR3 loop is CASSYSGDTQYF. CDR3 nucleotide sequence: TGTGCCAGCAGTTACTCAGGTGATACGCAGTATTTT.

The rearrangement links TRBV18 to TRBJ1-1, with 8 bases identical to TRBD1. The ends lost 2 bases at V and 11 bases at J; junction bases unmatched: 7. The CDR3 loop spans 13 amino acids. CDR1 is KGHSH and CDR2 is LQKENI in the germline V gene. CDR3 nucleotides: TGTGCCAGCTCACCAGCGACAGGGGTTGGGGCTTTCTTT. Translated: CASSPATGVGAFF.

This clone was seen a single time. The J gene is TRBJ2-2, the V gene TRBV9; no definite D call. Trimming removed 6 bases at V and 6 bases at J, with 18 bases between. CDR1 and CDR2 (germline): SGDLS, YYNGEE. CDR3 length equals 15 residues. In DNA, the CDR3 is TGTGCCAGCAACACCCCATCTCGTGCCGCCGGGGAGCTGTTTTTT. Translation: CASNTPSRAAGELFF.

V gene TRBV7-8 combines with J gene TRBJ2-7; D remains ambiguous. This CDR3 region has 11 residues. Trimming left V 6 bases short and J 4 bases short, with 7 bases between. Germline V CDR1 and CDR2: SGHVS, FQNEAQ. In DNA form, the CDR3 reads TGTGCCAGCAGTTCTATTTACGAGCAGTACTTC. Protein sequence: CASSSIYEQYF.

This clone occurred once. CDR3 sequence: CATSREVSSSGNTIYF. As DNA, the CDR3 is TGTGCCACCAGCAGAGAAGTCTCCAGCTCTGGAAACACCATATATTTT. This rearrangement joins TRBV15 to TRBJ1-3; no clear D gene. Germline CDR1 and CDR2: LNHNV and YYDKDF (reference sequence). The CDR3 totals 16 residues. The V end lost 0 bases, the J end lost 0 bases, and 9 bases lay between the germline ends.